These 30 T cell receptor beta chains originate from one sample sequenced in a study of response to subunit inactivated influenza vaccine. A single record per CDR3 protein comes from TCRdb applying MiXCR to the RT-PCR reads. Among about 800,000 distinct CDR3 sequences, approximately 22% were seen once, and the ten largest hold approximately 10%. The source material was PBMCs from blood, sampled roughly 5 days after vaccination. The receptor source for this set is a man in his fifties who received an inactivated influenza vaccine.

V usage is TRBV4-3 and J usage is TRBJ2-7; maybe TRBD1 (6 bases). V dropped 1 base and J dropped 4 bases, with 14 bases sitting between them. The V gene's germline CDR1 is LGHNA and CDR2 YSLEER. The CDR3 contains 15 residues. The CDR3 region has the DNA TGCGCCAGCAGCCAAGGAACAGGGTCAGGGTACGAGCAGTACTTC. As protein: CASSQGTGSGYEQYF.

V gene TRBV6-1 combines with J gene TRBJ2-3; maybe TRBD1 (6 bases). Trimming left V 6 bases short and J 4 bases short, with 14 bases between. CDR3 size: 14 residues. Germline V gene lookup returns CDR1 MNHNS and CDR2 SASEGT. CDR3 in DNA: TGTGCCAGCAGGAACAGGGCCAGGGCAGATACGCAGTATTTT. Amino acid sequence: CASRNRARADTQYF.

V is TRBV20-1 and J is TRBJ2-5; D is ambiguous. The V and J ends lost 6 bases and 2 bases respectively, with 7 bases between them. CDR1 and CDR2 (germline): DFQATT, SNEGSKA (reference sequence). The CDR3 totals 11 residues. The CDR3 coding sequence is TGCAGTGCGGAGAGGCAAGAGACCCAGTACTTC. It encodes CSAERQETQYF.

The chain is built from TRBV6-2 or TRBV6-3 and TRBJ2-7; unclear D gene. The CDR3 sequence is 16 residues long. Trimming stripped 2 bases from V and 0 bases from J, with 14 bases between. Germline V lookup: CDR1 MNHEY, CDR2 SVGEGT. CDR3 residues: CASSYPPYVDSYEQYF. Here the CDR3 DNA reads TGTGCCAGCAGTTACCCACCGTATGTGGACTCCTACGAGCAGTACTTC.

Comments on this clonotype: One end of the junction fails to match germline, which may point to a read error. The J gene is TRBJ2-1, the V gene TRBV7-2, with D possibly TRBD2 on 5 matching bases. This CDR3 is built from 16 residues. Germline CDR1 is SGHTA and CDR2 is FQGNSA. CDR3 DNA sequence: TGTGCCACCAGCTTAACGCGGGCCCTGGGCCACAATGAGCAGTTCTTC. This gives the protein CATSLTRALGHNEQFF.

This clonotype was detected a few times. This CDR3 reads CSVRPGTANYGYTF. The CDR3 DNA reads TGCAGCGTTCGCCCCGGGACGGCTAACTATGGCTACACCTTC. This chain uses TRBV29-1 with TRBJ1-2, with a weak D call TRBD1 (5 bases). Germline lookup yields CDR1 SQVTM and CDR2 ANQGSEA. CDR3 size: 14 residues. V was cut by 5 bases and J by 0 bases, with 13 bases left in between. The variable domain in full, with the rest retrieved from reference TRBV29-1 and TRBJ1-2, is SAVISQKPSRDICQRGTSLTIQCQVDSQVTMMFWYRQQPGQSLTLIATANQGSEATYESGFVIDKFPISRPNLTFSTLTVSNMSPEDSSIYLCSVRPGTANYGYTFGSGTRLTVV.

This clonotype was counted ten times or more. This sequence joins TRBV5-6 and TRBJ1-1, with TRBD1 as a possible D gene (5 bases). This CDR3 has 13 amino acids. V was trimmed by 4 bases and J by 4 bases, leaving 11 bases between them. CDR1 SGHDT and CDR2 YYEEEE come from the germline V gene. For the CDR3, the DNA is TGTGCCAGCAGCCCCCGGGGGATCACTGAAGCTTTCTTT. It yields the protein CASSPRGITEAFF.

This clonotype occurred many times. The rearrangement links TRBV6-5 to TRBJ2-5; D is unresolved. V was cut by 2 bases and J by 5 bases, with 6 bases left in between. The CDR3 spans 12 residues. Germline V gene lookup returns CDR1 MNHEY and CDR2 SVGAGI. CDR3 sequence reads: CASSYVGETQYF. CDR3 coding DNA: TGTGCCAGCAGTTACGTTGGGGAGACCCAGTACTTC.

The rearrangement joins TRBV10-3 to TRBJ2-7; D tentatively fits TRBD1 or TRBD2 (5 bases each). The length of the CDR3 is 14 residues. The ends were cut back, 4 bases at V and 1 base at J, with 11 bases in the middle. Germline CDR1 ENHRY, CDR2 SYGVKD. The CDR3 protein is CAISARDGSYEQYF. The CDR3 nucleotides read TGTGCCATCAGTGCTCGGGACGGATCCTACGAGCAGTACTTC.

The chain combines TRBV20-1 with TRBJ2-2; the match to TRBD1 covers 8 bases. The germline CDR1 and CDR2 sequences are DFQATT and SNEGSKA (reference sequence). The CDR3 is 15 amino acids. With 6 bases clipped from V and 4 bases from J, the junction kept 10 bases outside the gene matches. CDR3 in amino acids: CSASSRTGPTGELFF. DNA for the CDR3: TGCAGTGCCTCAAGCCGGACAGGGCCCACCGGGGAGCTGTTTTTT.

This clonotype was seen a few times. The chain recombines TRBV7-9 with TRBJ2-3; D ambiguous. Trimming stripped 5 bases from V and 2 bases from J, with 14 bases between. CDR1 SEHNR and CDR2 FQNEAQ come from the germline V gene (reference sequence). The CDR3 consists of 15 residues. The CDR3 loop reads CASSLSDSVTDTQYF. CDR3 nucleotide sequence: TGTGCCAGCAGCCTAAGCGACTCCGTCACAGATACGCAGTATTTT.

This clonotype was counted between two and nine times. The genes are TRBV4-3 and TRBJ2-3; D is unclear. The CDR3 spans 14 residues. The germline CDR1 and CDR2 sequences are LGHNA and YSLEER. Trimming took 0 bases from V and 5 from J, leaving 9 bases between them. CDR3 loop: CASSQEGVRDTQYF. CDR3 DNA: TGCGCCAGCAGCCAAGAGGGTGTCCGAGATACGCAGTATTTT.

The sample holds a few counts of this clonotype. V and J are TRBV20-1 and TRBJ2-1; 9 bases align to TRBD1. Germline V gene sequence: CDR1 DFQATT, CDR2 SNEGSKA (reference sequence). Unmatched junction bases numbered 10, after V lost 8 bases and J lost 8 bases. This CDR3 spans 13 amino acids. As DNA, the CDR3 is TGCAGTAGGGCGGGACAGGGCAGATATGAGCAGTTCTTC. Its protein is CSRAGQGRYEQFF.

V gene TRBV9 combines with J gene TRBJ2-1; 7 bases align to TRBD2. This CDR3 spans 13 amino acids. After removal of 3 bases from V and 12 bases from J, the junction contained 9 bases not matched to a gene. The germline V gene has CDR1 SGDLS and CDR2 YYNGEE. The CDR3 protein is CASSASGEGGQFF. CDR3 sequence (DNA): TGTGCCAGCAGCGCCTCGGGGGAGGGAGGGCAGTTCTTC. The whole variable domain, remainder taken from reference TRBV9 and TRBJ2-1, is DSGVTQTPKHLITATGQRVTLRCSPRSGDLSVYWYQQSLDQGLQFLIQYYNGEERAKGNILERFSAQQFPDLHSELNLSSLELGDSALYFCASSASGEGGQFFGPGTRLTVL.

The rearrangement joins TRBV10-3 to TRBJ1-4; D gene unclear. V was pared by 0 bases and J by 7 bases, with 12 bases between. This CDR3 is built from 15 residues. Germline CDR1 ENHRY, CDR2 SYGVKD. CDR3 nucleotides: TGTGCCATCAGTGAGTCGAAGAGAGGTCTTGAAAAACTGTTTTTT. Its translation is CAISESKRGLEKLFF.

This rearrangement joins TRBV5-6 to TRBJ1-1, with 7 positions matching TRBD1. The ends lost 4 bases at V and 1 base at J; junction bases unmatched: 10. The CDR3 is made up of 16 amino acids. In germline, CDR1 is SGHDT, CDR2 YYEEEE. CDR3 sequence reads: CASSQLNRGANTEAFF. The CDR3 DNA reads TGTGCCAGCAGCCAACTAAACAGGGGAGCGAACACTGAAGCTTTCTTT.

Comment on this clonotype: The germline gene is not matched at one end of the junction; a read error may be the cause. V gene TRBV3-1 combines with J gene TRBJ2-7; 7 bases agree with TRBD1. Germline values: CDR1 LGHDT, CDR2 YNNKEL (reference sequence). The CDR3 consists of 15 residues. The CDR3 DNA reads TGCGCCAGCAGCCAAGATATAACAGGGGCGGACGAGCAGTACTTC. It is translated as CASSQDITGADEQYF.

The rearrangement links TRBV3-1 to TRBJ2-2, with 9 bases that match TRBD1. The CDR3 runs to 17 residues. The J segment lost 4 bases and the V segment lost 1 base, leaving 7 bases of the junction unmatched. The V gene's germline CDR1 is LGHDT and CDR2 YNNKEL (reference sequence). The CDR3 DNA reads as TGTGCCAGCAGCCAAGGCCCGGGACAGGGTCCCACCGGGGAGCTGTTTTTT. Amino acid sequence: CASSQGPGQGPTGELFF. Based on the CDR3 plus reference TRBV3-1 and TRBJ2-2, the full variable domain is DTAVSQTPKYLVTQMGNDKSIKCEQNLGHDTMYWYKQDSKKFLKIMFSYNNKELIINETVPNRFSPKSPDKAHLNLHINSLELGDSAVYFCASSQGPGQGPTGELFFGEGSRLTVL.

This chain connects TRBV5-5 to TRBJ2-7, with D possibly matching TRBD1 (6 bases). Per the germline V gene, CDR1 is SGHKS and CDR2 is YYEKEE (reference sequence). This CDR3 is built from 14 residues. Trimming took off 4 bases at V and 6 bases at J, with 17 bases between the two ends. The CDR3 loop reads CASSQHTGIGEQYF. In nucleotides, the CDR3 is TGTGCCAGCAGCCAGCATACAGGGATAGGCGAGCAGTACTTC.

This clonotype has only a few counts. The rearrangement uses TRBV27 and TRBJ2-7; no clear D. The length of the CDR3 is 15 residues. Germline V gene lookup returns CDR1 MNHEY and CDR2 SMNVEV (reference sequence). Trimming cost V 8 bases and J 0 bases, with 17 bases left between them. Here the CDR3 DNA reads TGTGCCAGCCAGTCAGGACCTAACCTCTCCTACGAGCAGTACTTC. It specifies CASQSGPNLSYEQYF.

This clonotype has only a few counts. This chain joins TRBV28 and TRBJ2-5; 12 bases agree with TRBD2. The germline V gene encodes CDR1 MDHEN and CDR2 SYDVKM. The CDR3 is 20 residues long. V lost 1 base to trimming and J lost 5 bases; unmatched junction nucleotides: 17. In DNA form, the CDR3 reads TGTGCCAGCAGTTTATATCTTGGGGCTAGCGGGAGGGCCTGGGAGGAGACCCAGTACTTC. Translated, it gives CASSLYLGASGRAWEETQYF.

V gene TRBV11-1 combines with J gene TRBJ2-2; 11 bases map to TRBD2. The CDR3 spans 18 residues. Germline CDR1 SGHAT, CDR2 FQDESV (reference sequence). The junction had 11 bases not matched to a gene; V was cut back by 7 bases and J by 1 base. The CDR3 DNA reads as TGTGCCAGCACCACGTCTCCGACTAGCGGGAAGAACACCGGGGAGCTGTTTTTT. Encoded protein: CASTTSPTSGKNTGELFF.

The V and J genes are TRBV4-3 and TRBJ2-7; D is uncertain. Germline CDR1 LGHNA, CDR2 YSLEER. Trimming took 0 bases from V and 6 from J, leaving 9 bases between them. The CDR3 runs 13 residues. CDR3 DNA: TGCGCCAGCAGCCAAGAACCCAGAGTCGAGCAGTACTTC. Protein: CASSQEPRVEQYF.

This clonotype was observed a few times. The chain has TRBV6-6 and TRBJ1-2; D gene ambiguous. CDR1 is MNHNY, CDR2 SVGAGI, per germline (reference sequence). The ends were cut back, 5 bases at V and 4 bases at J, with 11 bases in the middle. The CDR3 totals 13 residues. CDR3 coding DNA: TGTGCCAGCAGTAGGACGGGCCGCTATGGCTACACCTTC. As protein: CASSRTGRYGYTF.

This clonotype was observed a few times. The chain recombines TRBV6-1 with TRBJ2-2; maybe TRBD1 (6 bases). Germline values: CDR1 MNHNS, CDR2 SASEGT. V lost 6 bases and J lost 1, with 15 bases in between. CDR3 size: 16 residues. The CDR3 sequence is CASRNYRVLNTGELFF. CDR3 coding DNA: TGTGCCAGCAGGAATTACAGGGTCCTGAACACCGGGGAGCTGTTTTTT.

The sample holds a few counts of this clonotype. This chain links TRBV12-3 or TRBV12-4 with TRBJ2-1; D possibly corresponds to TRBD2 (5 bases). The V end lost 5 bases, the J end lost 8 bases, and 16 bases lay between the germline ends. This CDR3 has 14 amino acids. The CDR3 nucleotides are TGTGCCAGCAGTCGTTGGACTGGCCCCCATGAGCAGTTCTTC. Translation: CASSRWTGPHEQFF.

The V call is TRBV10-3, the J call TRBJ1-1; D call uncertain. V gave up 2 bases and J gave up 2 bases, with 6 bases separating them. Germline V gene data show CDR1 as ENHRY and CDR2 as SYGVKD. The CDR3 loop spans 13 amino acids. In nucleotides, the CDR3 is TGTGCCATCAGTGAGCGGGTAAACACTGAAGCTTTCTTT. This encodes CAISERVNTEAFF.

This clonotype was seen a handful of times. The rearrangement joins TRBV20-1 to TRBJ2-1; TRBD2 matches at 10 bases. This CDR3 region has 18 residues. The germline gives CDR1 DFQATT, CDR2 SNEGSKA (reference sequence). The junction had 15 bases not matched to a gene; V was cut back by 6 bases and J by 1 base. CDR3 in amino acids: CSADPSGGAGVSYNEQFF. In DNA, the CDR3 is TGCAGTGCGGATCCAAGCGGGGGGGCCGGTGTATCCTACAATGAGCAGTTCTTC.

The chain couples TRBV4-1 to TRBJ2-1; 11 bases match TRBD2. Trimming cost V 2 bases and J 12 bases; bases outside gene matches: 3. This CDR3 contains 13 residues. CDR1 MGHRA and CDR2 YSYEKL come from the germline V gene. The DNA of the CDR3 is TGCGCCAGCAGCCAATACCTAGCGGGAGGGCAGTTCTTC. It codes for CASSQYLAGGQFF.

The rearrangement links TRBV20-1 to TRBJ2-5; 8 nucleotides match TRBD2. Per the germline V gene, CDR1 is DFQATT and CDR2 is SNEGSKA (reference sequence). The CDR3 is 14 residues long. J gave up 0 bases and V 3 bases, and 3 bases lay outside the gene matches. CDR3 protein: CSASAGGYQETQYF. The DNA of the CDR3 is TGCAGTGCTAGCGCGGGAGGCTACCAAGAGACCCAGTACTTC.